A selection of T cell receptor beta chains follows, all from one sample in a study of siplizumab effects on memory and regulatory T cells. Profiled with immunoSEQ multiplex PCR; TCRdb holds only in-frame clones, not every one. The table has 100,000 or so clones, 85% to 95% seen once; the top ten hold approximately 0.32%. Specimen: CD4+ T cells sorted from blood. The receptors were sampled from a human donor in good health. CDR3s include the opening cysteine and the closing phenylalanine or tryptophan. The D gene is left open where the match is weak. A row's size may be missing; if present it is once, few, many or a size class.

cdr3_aa: CASSLLAGGSEQYF
cdr3_nt: TGTGCCAGCAGCTTACTGGCGGGAGGGAGCGAGCAGTACTTC
d_call: TRBD2
clone_size: -
v_call: TRBV7-9
j_call: TRBJ2-7

cdr3_aa: CASSFDRDFRGYTF
cdr3_nt: TGTGCCAGCAGTTTTGACAGAGACTTTAGAGGCTACACCTTC
d_call: -
clone_size: once
v_call: TRBV6-5
j_call: TRBJ1-2

cdr3_aa: CASNEPGDEQFF
cdr3_nt: TGTGCCAGTAACGAACCCGGGGATGAGCAGTTCTTC
d_call: -
clone_size: -
v_call: TRBV6-5
j_call: TRBJ2-1

cdr3_aa: CASSRLPQVADEQFF
cdr3_nt: TGTGCCAGTAGTCGCCTACCCCAGGTGGCGGATGAGCAGTTCTTC
d_call: -
clone_size: -
v_call: TRBV19
j_call: TRBJ2-1

cdr3_aa: CAIRPETGVRGANVLTF
cdr3_nt: TGTGCCATCAGGCCCGAGACAGGGGTGAGAGGGGCCAACGTCCTGACTTTC
d_call: TRBD1
clone_size: -
v_call: TRBV10-3
j_call: TRBJ2-6

cdr3_aa: CASSLDGPQPQHF
cdr3_nt: TGTGCCAGCAGCTTAGACGGCCCGCAGCCCCAGCATTTT
d_call: -
clone_size: few
v_call: TRBV7-9
j_call: TRBJ1-5

cdr3_aa: CASSHPRTDTQYF
cdr3_nt: TGCGCCAGCAGCCATCCCCGAACAGATACGCAGTATTTT
d_call: -
clone_size: -
v_call: TRBV4-1
j_call: TRBJ2-3

cdr3_aa: CASSLALAGGYNEQFF
cdr3_nt: TGTGCCAGCAGCTTAGCCTTAGCGGGAGGGTACAATGAGCAGTTCTTC
d_call: TRBD2
clone_size: -
v_call: TRBV7-2
j_call: TRBJ2-1

cdr3_aa: CASTPGGFPKSGANVLTF
cdr3_nt: TGTGCCAGTACCCCTGGGGGTTTCCCGAAGTCTGGGGCCAACGTCCTGACTTTC
d_call: -
clone_size: -
v_call: TRBV19
j_call: TRBJ2-6

cdr3_aa: CASSVQRGIISYNEQFF
cdr3_nt: TGTGCCAGCAGTGTCCAGCGGGGCATTATCTCCTACAATGAGCAGTTCTTC
d_call: TRBD2
clone_size: -
v_call: TRBV6-1
j_call: TRBJ2-1

cdr3_aa: CASSPGTFMNTEAFF
cdr3_nt: TGCGCCAGCAGCCCCGGGACATTCATGAACACTGAAGCTTTCTTT
d_call: -
clone_size: -
v_call: TRBV5-1
j_call: TRBJ1-1

cdr3_aa: CASSLVGYTEAFF
cdr3_nt: TGCGCCAGCAGCTTGGTAGGATACACTGAAGCTTTCTTT
d_call: -
clone_size: -
v_call: TRBV5-1
j_call: TRBJ1-1

cdr3_aa: CASSFFTSGGNQPQHF
cdr3_nt: TGTGCCAGCAGCTTTTTTACTTCTGGTGGCAATCAGCCCCAGCATTTT
d_call: -
clone_size: -
v_call: TRBV5-4
j_call: TRBJ1-5

cdr3_aa: CASSTLPAGRAYGYTF
cdr3_nt: TGTGCCAGCAGCACCCTTCCCGCGGGGCGCGCCTATGGCTACACCTTC
d_call: -
clone_size: -
v_call: TRBV5-6
j_call: TRBJ1-2

cdr3_aa: CASRAPGQGNTGELFF
cdr3_nt: TGTGCCAGCAGAGCGCCGGGACAGGGGAACACCGGGGAGCTGTTTTTT
d_call: TRBD1
clone_size: once
v_call: TRBV2
j_call: TRBJ2-2

cdr3_aa: CSAVLLGGTLNEQFF
cdr3_nt: TGCAGCGCCGTCCTTCTCGGGGGGACTCTCAATGAGCAGTTCTTC
d_call: TRBD2
clone_size: -
v_call: TRBV29-1
j_call: TRBJ2-1

cdr3_aa: CASSVLYEQYF
cdr3_nt: TGTGCCAGCAGTGTCCTTTACGAGCAGTACTTC
d_call: -
clone_size: -
v_call: TRBV2
j_call: TRBJ2-7

cdr3_aa: CASSSSYEQYF
cdr3_nt: TGTGCCAGCAGCTCCTCCTACGAGCAGTACTTC
d_call: -
clone_size: -
v_call: TRBV13
j_call: TRBJ2-7

cdr3_aa: CASRGVKGLGEQFF
cdr3_nt: TGTGCCAGCAGGGGGGTGAAGGGCCTAGGGGAGCAGTTCTTC
d_call: -
clone_size: -
v_call: TRBV6-1
j_call: TRBJ2-1

cdr3_aa: CASSLVPAGTYEQYF
cdr3_nt: TGCGCCAGCAGCTTGGTCCCAGCGGGAACCTACGAGCAGTACTTC
d_call: TRBD2
clone_size: -
v_call: TRBV5-1
j_call: TRBJ2-7

cdr3_aa: CASSPGFSGAREQYF
cdr3_nt: TGTGCCAGCAGCCCCGGTTTTAGCGGGGCTCGGGAGCAGTACTTC
d_call: TRBD2
clone_size: -
v_call: TRBV9
j_call: TRBJ2-7

cdr3_aa: CASSAGQDYEQYF
cdr3_nt: TGTGCCAGTAGCGCGGGACAGGACTACGAGCAGTACTTC
d_call: TRBD1
clone_size: -
v_call: TRBV19
j_call: TRBJ2-7

cdr3_aa: CASSSVQLSTGELFF
cdr3_nt: TGCGCCAGCAGCTCGGTTCAACTTTCCACCGGGGAGCTGTTTTTT
d_call: -
clone_size: -
v_call: TRBV5-1
j_call: TRBJ2-2

cdr3_aa: CASSQVGASGGASTQYF
cdr3_nt: TGCGCCAGCAGCCAAGTTGGGGCTAGCGGGGGGGCATCGACGCAGTATTTT
d_call: TRBD2
clone_size: -
v_call: TRBV4-1
j_call: TRBJ2-3

cdr3_aa: CASSSRTQNSPLHF
cdr3_nt: TGTGCCAGCAGTTCCCGGACTCAAAATTCACCCCTCCACTTT
d_call: -
clone_size: -
v_call: TRBV27
j_call: TRBJ1-6

cdr3_aa: CASRGHDRGNYEQYF
cdr3_nt: TGTGCCAGCAGAGGGCATGACCGGGGTAACTACGAGCAGTACTTC
d_call: -
clone_size: -
v_call: TRBV6-6
j_call: TRBJ2-7

cdr3_aa: CASSLDLASSYEQYF
cdr3_nt: TGCGCCAGCAGCTTGGATCTAGCGTCTTCCTACGAGCAGTACTTC
d_call: -
clone_size: once
v_call: TRBV5-1
j_call: TRBJ2-7

cdr3_aa: CASSDGWGTGYEQYF
cdr3_nt: TGTGCCAGCAGTGACGGGTGGGGGACTGGCTACGAGCAGTACTTC
d_call: -
clone_size: -
v_call: TRBV25-1
j_call: TRBJ2-7

cdr3_aa: CASSYLAGERAFF
cdr3_nt: TGTGCCAGTAGCTACTTGGCCGGTGAGAGAGCTTTCTTT
d_call: -
clone_size: once
v_call: TRBV19
j_call: TRBJ1-1

cdr3_aa: CAISEANTGELFF
cdr3_nt: TGTGCCATCAGTGAGGCGAACACCGGGGAGCTGTTTTTT
d_call: -
clone_size: -
v_call: TRBV10-3
j_call: TRBJ2-2

cdr3_aa: CASSQGGTNYGYTF
cdr3_nt: TGTGCCAGCAGCCAAGGGGGTACTAACTATGGCTACACCTTC
d_call: -
clone_size: -
v_call: TRBV7-2
j_call: TRBJ1-2

cdr3_aa: CASSPTESPLHF
cdr3_nt: TGTGCCAGCTCACCTACAGAATCACCCCTCCACTTT
d_call: -
clone_size: -
v_call: TRBV18
j_call: TRBJ1-6

cdr3_aa: CASTLGEGVARQYF
cdr3_nt: TGTGCCAGCACCCTGGGTGAGGGGGTGGCAAGGCAGTACTTC
d_call: -
clone_size: -
v_call: TRBV5-8
j_call: TRBJ2-7

cdr3_aa: CASTLGLVTGELFF
cdr3_nt: TGTGCCAGCACTTTGGGCCTAGTTACCGGGGAGCTGTTTTTT
d_call: -
clone_size: -
v_call: TRBV5-8
j_call: TRBJ2-2

cdr3_aa: CASSLRYQETQYF
cdr3_nt: TGTGCCAGCAGCTTGAGGTACCAAGAGACCCAGTACTTC
d_call: -
clone_size: -
v_call: TRBV5-6
j_call: TRBJ2-5

cdr3_aa: CASSEVGQGVFYGYTF
cdr3_nt: TGCGCCAGCAGTGAGGTTGGCCAGGGGGTTTTCTATGGCTACACCTTC
d_call: TRBD1
clone_size: -
v_call: TRBV10-2
j_call: TRBJ1-2

cdr3_aa: CASSPTDNTEAFF
cdr3_nt: TGTGCCAGCTCGCCGACAGATAACACTGAAGCTTTCTTT
d_call: -
clone_size: -
v_call: TRBV18
j_call: TRBJ1-1

cdr3_aa: CASTRTYSNQPQHF
cdr3_nt: TGTGCCAGTACCCGGACGTATAGCAATCAGCCCCAGCATTTT
d_call: -
clone_size: -
v_call: TRBV19
j_call: TRBJ1-5

cdr3_aa: CASSLASSGSFYEQYF
cdr3_nt: TGCGCCAGCAGCTTGGCGTCCAGCGGGAGCTTTTACGAGCAGTACTTC
d_call: TRBD2
clone_size: -
v_call: TRBV5-1
j_call: TRBJ2-7

cdr3_aa: CASSALAGGQDEQFF
cdr3_nt: TGCGCCAGCAGCGCTCTAGCGGGGGGGCAGGATGAGCAGTTCTTC
d_call: TRBD2
clone_size: -
v_call: TRBV5-1
j_call: TRBJ2-1

cdr3_aa: CASSIEGGRGNEQFF
cdr3_nt: TGTGCCAGTAGTATAGAAGGGGGGAGAGGGAATGAGCAGTTCTTC
d_call: -
clone_size: -
v_call: TRBV19
j_call: TRBJ2-1

cdr3_aa: CASSPPGTLNYGYTF
cdr3_nt: TGTGCCAGCAGCCCCCCCGGGACCCTTAACTATGGCTACACCTTC
d_call: -
clone_size: -
v_call: TRBV14
j_call: TRBJ1-2

cdr3_aa: CSVLERGEDQPQHF
cdr3_nt: TGCAGCGTTTTAGAAAGGGGGGAGGATCAGCCCCAGCATTTT
d_call: -
clone_size: once
v_call: TRBV29-1
j_call: TRBJ1-5

cdr3_aa: CASSLAALQIGQGNQPQHF
cdr3_nt: TGTGCCAGCAGCTTAGCGGCCCTACAAATAGGACAGGGCAATCAGCCCCAGCATTTT
d_call: TRBD1
clone_size: -
v_call: TRBV7-8
j_call: TRBJ1-5